The 30 T cell receptor beta chains given below trace back to one sample, sequenced in a study of CD8 T cells in Susac syndrome. RNA totalling roughly 0.45 to 1 ug underwent reverse transcription with random hexamers. TCRdb ran MiXCR on the immunoSEQ multiplex PCR reads and lists one entry per CDR3 protein. The table includes about 150,000 distinct CDR3 sequences, 95% to 96% detected once. The sample was CD4+ T cells from PBMCs. The receptors were gathered from a human donor with Susac syndrome.

The chain employs TRBV7-3 and TRBJ2-3, with D perhaps matching TRBD2 (6 bases). Trimming stripped 5 bases from V and 5 bases from J, with 20 bases between. CDR3 length equals 16 residues. Looked up from germline, CDR1 is SGHTA and CDR2 is FQGTGA. The CDR3: CASSAQTSGIRDTQYF. Written as DNA, the CDR3 is TGTGCCAGCAGCGCACAGACTAGTGGGATTCGAGATACGCAGTATTTT.

This chain uses TRBV12-3 or TRBV12-4 with TRBJ2-3; D may be TRBD1 or TRBD2 (5 bases each). CDR3 length: 13 residues. Trimming left V 7 bases short and J 2 bases short, with 10 bases between. The CDR3 DNA is TGTGCCAGCAACCGGGACCCCACAGATACGCAGTATTTT. It codes for CASNRDPTDTQYF.

The gene calls are TRBV3-1 and TRBJ2-3, with 9 bases lining up with TRBD2. Trimming removed 4 bases from V and 3 bases from J; junction bases left unmatched: 11. CDR1 LGHDT and CDR2 YNNKEL come from the germline V gene (reference sequence). This CDR3 contains 17 residues. The CDR3 loop is CASSLELSGRWTDTQYF. CDR3 in DNA: TGTGCCAGCAGCCTGGAGCTAAGCGGGAGGTGGACAGATACGCAGTATTTT.

The V and J genes are TRBV29-1 and TRBJ2-1; TRBD2 agrees at 13 bases. This CDR3 has 13 amino acids. Germline V gene data show CDR1 as SQVTM and CDR2 as ANQGSEA. CDR3 sequence: CTCGTSGMNEQFF. In DNA form, the CDR3 reads TGCACCTGCGGGACTAGCGGGATGAATGAGCAGTTCTTC.

The chain links TRBV29-1 to TRBJ2-5, with D tentatively TRBD1 (5 bases). CDR1 is SQVTM and CDR2 is ANQGSEA in the germline V gene. CDR3 size: 12 residues. The V end lost 3 bases, the J end lost 4 bases, and 9 bases lay between the germline ends. The CDR3 region has the DNA TGCAGCGTTGATGCCCAGGGAGAGACCCAGTACTTC. This codes for CSVDAQGETQYF.

The J gene is TRBJ2-7, the V gene TRBV21-1; TRBD1 reflects the table's D call only, with no check against the DNA. TRBV21-1 is noted as a pseudogene. The CDR3 spans 13 residues. CDR3: CASKGVSPCEQYF. The CDR3, as DNA: TGTGCCTCCAAGGGGGTTAGCCCCTGCGAGCAGTACTTC.

J is TRBJ2-5 and V is TRBV7-9, with TRBD1 as a possible D gene (6 bases). The CDR3 covers 15 residues. The ends were cut back, 2 bases at V and 5 bases at J, with 15 bases in the middle. Germline V lookup: CDR1 SEHNR, CDR2 FQNEAQ (reference sequence). The chain's CDR3 is CASSLRDISGETQYF. Written as DNA, the CDR3 is TGTGCCAGCAGCTTAAGGGACATTTCCGGGGAGACCCAGTACTTC.

This chain links TRBV30 with TRBJ1-3; D is ambiguous. Trimming pared 5 bases from V and 0 bases from J, leaving 11 bases between. The CDR3 covers 14 residues. The germline V gene encodes CDR1 GTSNPN and CDR2 SVGIG (reference sequence). The CDR3 reads CAWLGRSSGNTIYF. In DNA form, the CDR3 reads TGTGCCTGGCTAGGACGGAGCTCTGGAAACACCATATATTTT.

The gene calls are TRBV7-9 and TRBJ1-2; TRBD1 is a possible D gene (6 bases). The CDR3 runs to 13 residues. Trimming stripped 5 bases from V and 5 bases from J, with 12 bases between. Germline-derived CDR1 and CDR2 are SEHNR and FQNEAQ (reference sequence). DNA for the CDR3: TGTGCCAGCAGCGGACAGTCAGGTTATGGCTACACCTTC. Translation: CASSGQSGYGYTF.

V is TRBV20-1 and J is TRBJ2-5; D is possibly TRBD2 (6 bases). This CDR3 region has 12 residues. CDR1 is DFQATT, CDR2 SNEGSKA, per germline (reference sequence). V lost 5 bases to trimming and J lost 3 bases, with 10 bases between them. In DNA form, the CDR3 reads TGCAGTGCTGCCACGGGAGAAGAGACCCAGTACTTC. As protein: CSAATGEETQYF.

The chain combines TRBV20-1 with TRBJ2-2; D may be TRBD1 (7 bases). The CDR3 runs to 14 residues. The germline CDR1 and CDR2 sequences are DFQATT and SNEGSKA (reference sequence). V gave up 3 bases and J gave up 5 bases, with 13 bases separating them. This chain's CDR3 is CSARSAGGTGELFF. The DNA of the CDR3 is TGCAGTGCTAGGTCGGCAGGGGGGACCGGGGAGCTGTTTTTT.

The chain employs TRBV4-3 and TRBJ2-3, with unresolved D. Trimming left V 0 bases short and J 6 bases short, with 10 bases between. The CDR3 covers 14 residues. Germline lookup yields CDR1 LGHNA and CDR2 YSLEER. The CDR3, as DNA: TGCGCCAGCAGCCAAGATCCCCAAGTGGATACGCAGTATTTT. Encoded protein: CASSQDPQVDTQYF.

The CDR3 loop reads CATGTSVSYEQYF. CDR3 nucleotides: TGTGCCACCGGGACTAGCGTCTCCTACGAGCAGTACTTC. This chain joins TRBV28 and TRBJ2-7, with 10 bases matching TRBD2. There are 13 residues in the CDR3. J lost 0 bases, V lost 10 bases, and 3 bases had no gene match. Looked up from germline, CDR1 is MDHEN and CDR2 is SYDVKM.

The chain carries TRBV11-1 and TRBJ1-1; D call uncertain. With 5 bases removed from V and 5 bases from J, the gap between germline ends came to 12 bases. Germline CDR1 is SGHAT and CDR2 is FQDESV (reference sequence). CDR3 length: 13 amino acids. CDR3 sequence reads: CASSPIGITEAFF. DNA of the CDR3: TGTGCCAGCAGCCCAATCGGAATAACTGAAGCTTTCTTT.

The V and J genes are TRBV29-1 and TRBJ2-1; 8 positions agree with TRBD1. This CDR3 is 14 amino acids long. CDR1 SQVTM and CDR2 ANQGSEA come from the germline V gene. With 6 bases clipped from V and 9 bases from J, the junction kept 13 bases outside the gene matches. The CDR3 bases are TGCAGCGTGTGGGGGAGGCAGGGGGCGGGTGAGCAGTTCTTC. Its protein is CSVWGRQGAGEQFF.

The chain combines TRBV15 with TRBJ2-1; 7 bases fit TRBD2. J lost 8 bases, V lost 1 base, and 2 bases had no gene match. This CDR3 has 13 residues. Germline V gene lookup returns CDR1 LNHNV and CDR2 YYDKDF (reference sequence). The CDR3: CATSRATSYEQFF. The CDR3 DNA sequence: TGTGCCACCAGCAGAGCGACTAGCTATGAGCAGTTCTTC.

J is TRBJ2-7 and V is TRBV6-2 or TRBV6-3; the match to TRBD2 covers 10 bases. The CDR3 sequence is 12 residues long. Germline V gene lookup returns CDR1 MNHEY and CDR2 SVGEGT. V lost 8 bases and J lost 6; bases outside the gene matches: 4. DNA for the CDR3: TGTGCCAGCCTCCGGACTAGCGGCGAGCAGTACTTC. Translation: CASLRTSGEQYF.

This chain connects TRBV19 to TRBJ2-1, with 14 nucleotides matching TRBD2. Germline CDR1 is LNHDA and CDR2 is SQIVND (reference sequence). Losses at the gene ends were 5 bases for V and 7 bases for J; bases not matched to a gene: 10. This CDR3 is 17 amino acids long. CDR3 protein: CASSPLGLAGVGNEQFF. The CDR3 region has the DNA TGTGCCAGTAGTCCATTGGGACTAGCGGGAGTGGGAAATGAGCAGTTCTTC.

V is TRBV2 and J is TRBJ1-3; D remains ambiguous. V was cut by 3 bases and J by 0 bases, with 9 bases left in between. The CDR3 runs to 15 residues. Per germline, CDR1 SNHLY and CDR2 FYNNEI. CDR3 loop: CASSDEVYSGNTIYF. The CDR3 DNA reads TGTGCCAGCAGTGATGAAGTTTACTCTGGAAACACCATATATTTT.

This clonotype was counted between two and nine times. The chain carries TRBV29-1 and TRBJ1-5; D remains unclear. Germline CDR1 reads SQVTM; CDR2 reads ANQGSEA. This CDR3 spans 12 amino acids. V lost 4 bases and J lost 0, with 4 bases in between. The CDR3 is CSVGGSNQPQHF. CDR3 coding DNA: TGCAGCGTTGGTGGTAGCAATCAGCCCCAGCATTTT.

The rearrangement uses TRBV4-3 and TRBJ2-3; TRBD2 matches 8 bases. V gave up 5 bases and J gave up 4 bases; unmatched junction bases: 5. Germline V CDR1 and CDR2: LGHNA, YSLEER. The CDR3 is 14 residues long. The CDR3 nucleotides read TGCGCCAGCAGCTCGGGACTAGGGCCAGATACGCAGTATTTT. Translating it yields CASSSGLGPDTQYF.

The V and J genes are TRBV30 and TRBJ2-2, with D uncertain. The CDR3 has 13 amino acids. In germline, CDR1 is GTSNPN, CDR2 SVGIG (reference sequence). V gave up 0 bases and J gave up 5 bases, with 7 bases separating them. Here the CDR3 DNA reads TGTGCCTGGAGTGTCCATGAAACCGGGGAGCTGTTTTTT. The encoded protein is CAWSVHETGELFF.

J is TRBJ1-2 and V is TRBV5-1; a possible D gene is TRBD1 (5 bases). V was shortened by 4 bases and J by 4 bases, with 11 bases between the two germline ends. Per the germline V gene, CDR1 is SGHRS and CDR2 is YFSETQ. The CDR3 has 13 amino acids. The chain's CDR3 is CASSLGAVYGYTF. As DNA, the CDR3 is TGCGCCAGCAGCCTAGGGGCAGTCTATGGCTACACCTTC.

The J gene is TRBJ2-7, the V gene TRBV25-1, with unresolved D. Per germline, CDR1 MGHDK and CDR2 SYGVNS. Trimming shortened V by 4 bases and J by 6 bases, and 13 bases separated the two germline ends. CDR3 length: 13 amino acids. The CDR3 loop is CASSALGIGEQYF. DNA of the CDR3: TGTGCCAGCAGTGCCTTGGGCATCGGCGAGCAGTACTTC.

The chain is built from TRBV28 and TRBJ2-1; D gene unclear. Germline values: CDR1 MDHEN, CDR2 SYDVKM. This CDR3 region has 11 residues. The CDR3 loop is CMTGSYNEQFF. The DNA for the CDR3 is TGTATGACGGGCTCCTACAATGAGCAGTTCTTC.

The chain's CDR3 is CASSPLYGTYEQYF. Written as DNA, the CDR3 is TGTGCCAGCAGCCCCCTTTATGGTACCTACGAGCAGTACTTC. The chain is built from TRBV3-1 and TRBJ2-7; D is unclear. V lost 4 bases, J lost 2 bases, and 12 bases lay in between. The CDR3 loop spans 14 amino acids. Germline CDR1 and CDR2: LGHDT and YNNKEL (reference sequence).

V is TRBV12-3 or TRBV12-4 and J is TRBJ2-7; TRBD2 is a possible D gene (6 bases). V lost 3 bases to trimming and J lost 6 bases, with 12 bases between them. The CDR3 sequence is 13 residues long. CDR3 protein: CASSFRPGGEQYV. The CDR3 bases are TGTGCCAGCAGTTTTAGGCCCGGGGGCGAGCAGTACGTC.

V usage is TRBV28 and J usage is TRBJ2-5; 9 bases map to TRBD1. This CDR3 contains 15 residues. Trimming removed 7 bases from V and 2 bases from J; junction bases left unmatched: 8. From germline, CDR1 is MDHEN and CDR2 SYDVKM. CDR3 DNA sequence: TGTGCCAGCAACCCGACAGGGGGTGGGCAAGAGACCCAGTACTTC. Residues: CASNPTGGGQETQYF.

This rearrangement joins TRBV20-1 to TRBJ2-2; D may be TRBD2 (6 bases). V was pared by 5 bases and J by 4 bases, with 17 bases between. Germline CDR1 and CDR2: DFQATT and SNEGSKA (reference sequence). CDR3 length: 15 amino acids. The CDR3: CSAPSRVGGTGELFF. CDR3 in DNA: TGCAGTGCTCCTAGTCGGGTCGGGGGCACCGGGGAGCTGTTTTTT.

This sequence joins TRBV29-1 and TRBJ2-4, with 11 bases matching TRBD2. CDR1 is SQVTM, CDR2 ANQGSEA, per germline. CDR3 length equals 18 residues. With 5 bases clipped from V and 1 base from J, the junction kept 13 bases outside the gene matches. The CDR3: CSVRRLAGTSGAKNIQYF. CDR3 DNA: TGCAGCGTTAGGAGACTAGCGGGGACTTCTGGGGCCAAAAACATTCAGTACTTC.